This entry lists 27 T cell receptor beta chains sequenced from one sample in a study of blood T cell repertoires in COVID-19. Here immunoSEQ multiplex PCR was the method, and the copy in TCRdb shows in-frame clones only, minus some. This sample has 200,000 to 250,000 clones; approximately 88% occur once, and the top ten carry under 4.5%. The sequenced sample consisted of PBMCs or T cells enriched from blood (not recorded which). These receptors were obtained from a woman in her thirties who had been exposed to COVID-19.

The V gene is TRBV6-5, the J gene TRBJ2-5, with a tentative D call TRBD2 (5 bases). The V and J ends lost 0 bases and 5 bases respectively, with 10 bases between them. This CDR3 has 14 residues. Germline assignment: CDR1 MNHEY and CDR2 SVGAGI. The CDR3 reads CASSYSGVEETQYF. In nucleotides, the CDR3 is TGTGCCAGCAGTTACTCCGGGGTCGAGGAGACCCAGTACTTC.

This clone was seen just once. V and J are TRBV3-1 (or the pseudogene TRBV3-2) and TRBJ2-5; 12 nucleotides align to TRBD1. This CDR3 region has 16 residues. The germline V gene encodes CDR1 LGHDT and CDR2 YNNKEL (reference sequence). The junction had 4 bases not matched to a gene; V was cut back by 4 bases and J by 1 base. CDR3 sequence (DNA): TGTGCCAGCAGCCTCCGGGACAGGGGGCCCCAAGAGACCCAGTACTTC. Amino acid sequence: CASSLRDRGPQETQYF.

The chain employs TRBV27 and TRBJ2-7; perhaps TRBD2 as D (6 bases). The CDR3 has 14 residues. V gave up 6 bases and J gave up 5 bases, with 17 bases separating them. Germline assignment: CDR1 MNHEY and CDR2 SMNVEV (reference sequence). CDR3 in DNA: TGTGCCAGCAGCCCAAGCCGACTAGTCCACGAGCAGTACTTC. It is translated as CASSPSRLVHEQYF.

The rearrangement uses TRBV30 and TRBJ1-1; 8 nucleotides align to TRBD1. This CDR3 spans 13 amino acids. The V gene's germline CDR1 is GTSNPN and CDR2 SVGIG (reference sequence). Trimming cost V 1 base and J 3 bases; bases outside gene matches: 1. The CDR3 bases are TGTGCCTGGAGTGAGACAGGGGACACTGAAGCTTTCTTT. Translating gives CAWSETGDTEAFF.

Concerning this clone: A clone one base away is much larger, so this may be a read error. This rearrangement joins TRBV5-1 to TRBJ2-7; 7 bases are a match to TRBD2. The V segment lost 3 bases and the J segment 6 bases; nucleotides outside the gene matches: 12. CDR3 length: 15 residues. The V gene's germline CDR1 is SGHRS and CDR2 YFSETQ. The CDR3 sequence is CASSSGGREGLEQYF. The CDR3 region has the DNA TGCGCCAGCAGCTCCGGAGGGAGGGAGGGCCTCGAGCAGTACTTC.

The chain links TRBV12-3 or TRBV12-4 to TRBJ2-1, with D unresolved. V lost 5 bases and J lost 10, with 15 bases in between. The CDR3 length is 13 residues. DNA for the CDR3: TGTGCCAGCAGTCCGAGACACGGTCGGGAGCAGTTCTTC. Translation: CASSPRHGREQFF.

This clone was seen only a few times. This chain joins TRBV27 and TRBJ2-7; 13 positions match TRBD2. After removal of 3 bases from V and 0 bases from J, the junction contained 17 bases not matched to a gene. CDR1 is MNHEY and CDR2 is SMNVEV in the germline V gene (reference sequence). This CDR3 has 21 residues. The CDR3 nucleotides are TGTGCCAGCAGTTTCCAGCGTAGTGGACTAGCGGGGGCAAAGAGCTCCTACGAGCAGTACTTC. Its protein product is CASSFQRSGLAGAKSSYEQYF.

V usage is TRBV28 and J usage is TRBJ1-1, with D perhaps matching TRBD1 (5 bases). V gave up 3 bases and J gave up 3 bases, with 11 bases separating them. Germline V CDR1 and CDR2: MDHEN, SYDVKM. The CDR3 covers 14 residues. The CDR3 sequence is CASSFLGGDTEAFF. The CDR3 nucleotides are TGTGCCAGCAGTTTCCTCGGGGGGGACACTGAAGCTTTCTTT.

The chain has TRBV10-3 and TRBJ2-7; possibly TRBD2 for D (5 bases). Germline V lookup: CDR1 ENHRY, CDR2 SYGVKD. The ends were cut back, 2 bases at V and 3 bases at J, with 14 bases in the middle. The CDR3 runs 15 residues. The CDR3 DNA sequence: TGTGCCATCAGTGAGAAGGCAGCGGAGAACTACGAGCAGTACTTC. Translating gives CAISEKAAENYEQYF.

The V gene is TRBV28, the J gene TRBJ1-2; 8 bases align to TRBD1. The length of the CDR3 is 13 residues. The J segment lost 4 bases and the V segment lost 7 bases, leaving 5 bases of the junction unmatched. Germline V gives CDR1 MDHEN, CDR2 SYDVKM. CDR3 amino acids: CASKFDRGYGYTF. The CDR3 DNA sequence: TGTGCCAGCAAATTTGACAGGGGCTATGGCTACACCTTC.

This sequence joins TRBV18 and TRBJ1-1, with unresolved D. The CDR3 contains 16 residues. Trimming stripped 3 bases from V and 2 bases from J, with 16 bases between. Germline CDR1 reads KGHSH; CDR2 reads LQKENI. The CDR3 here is CASSPPGSGYNTEAFF. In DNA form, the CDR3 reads TGTGCCAGCTCACCGCCCGGAAGCGGGTATAACACTGAAGCTTTCTTT.

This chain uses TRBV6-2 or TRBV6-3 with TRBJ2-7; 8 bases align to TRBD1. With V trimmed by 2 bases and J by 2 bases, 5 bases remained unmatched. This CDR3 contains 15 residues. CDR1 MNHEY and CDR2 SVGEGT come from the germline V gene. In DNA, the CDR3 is TGTGCCAGCAGTTACCCAGGACAGGGTACCTACGAGCAGTACTTC. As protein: CASSYPGQGTYEQYF.

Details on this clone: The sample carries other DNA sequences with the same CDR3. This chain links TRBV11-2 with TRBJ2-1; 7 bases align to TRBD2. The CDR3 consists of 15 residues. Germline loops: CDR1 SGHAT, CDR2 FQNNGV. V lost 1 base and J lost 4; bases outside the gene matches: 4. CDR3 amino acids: CASSLGASGYNEQFF. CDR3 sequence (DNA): TGTGCCAGCAGCTTAGGGGCTAGCGGATACAATGAGCAGTTCTTC.

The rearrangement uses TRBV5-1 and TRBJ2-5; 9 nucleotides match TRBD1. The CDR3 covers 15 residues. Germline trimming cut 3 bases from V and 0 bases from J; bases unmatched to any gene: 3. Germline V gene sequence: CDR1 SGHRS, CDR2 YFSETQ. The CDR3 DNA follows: TGCGCCAGCAGCTACGGGACAGGGAACCAAGAGACCCAGTACTTC. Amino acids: CASSYGTGNQETQYF.

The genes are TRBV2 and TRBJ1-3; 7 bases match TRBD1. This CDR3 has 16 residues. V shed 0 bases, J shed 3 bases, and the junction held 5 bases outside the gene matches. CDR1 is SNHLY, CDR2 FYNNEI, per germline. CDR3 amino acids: CASSEAETGFGNTIYF. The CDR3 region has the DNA TGTGCCAGCAGTGAAGCGGAGACAGGGTTTGGAAACACCATATATTTT.

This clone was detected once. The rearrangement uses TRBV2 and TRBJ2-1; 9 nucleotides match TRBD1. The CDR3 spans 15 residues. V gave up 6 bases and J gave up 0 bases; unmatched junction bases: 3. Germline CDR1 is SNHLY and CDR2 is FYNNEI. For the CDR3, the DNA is TGTGCCAGCAGAGGACAGGGGAGCTCCTACAATGAGCAGTTCTTC. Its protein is CASRGQGSSYNEQFF.

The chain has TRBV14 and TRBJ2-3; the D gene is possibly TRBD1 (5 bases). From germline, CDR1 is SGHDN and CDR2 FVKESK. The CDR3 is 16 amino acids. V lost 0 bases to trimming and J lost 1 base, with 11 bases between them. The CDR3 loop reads CASSQDRVGGTDTQYF. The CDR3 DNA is TGTGCCAGCAGCCAAGATCGGGTAGGGGGCACAGATACGCAGTATTTT.

CDR3 sequence: CASSGSLPRASYNEQFF. CDR3 coding DNA: TGCGCCAGCAGCGGGAGCCTCCCGCGTGCTTCCTACAATGAGCAGTTCTTC. The chain links TRBV5-1 to TRBJ2-1; D is perhaps TRBD2 (5 bases). This CDR3 comprises 17 residues. CDR1 is SGHRS and CDR2 is YFSETQ in the germline V gene. The V and J ends lost 4 bases and 1 base respectively, with 18 bases between them.

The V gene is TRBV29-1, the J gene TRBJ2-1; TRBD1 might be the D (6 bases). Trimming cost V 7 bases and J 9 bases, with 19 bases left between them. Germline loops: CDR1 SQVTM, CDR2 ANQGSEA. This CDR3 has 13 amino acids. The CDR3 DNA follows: TGCAGCGGCCAATACAGGGTAGGGACTGAGCAGTTCTTC. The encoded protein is CSGQYRVGTEQFF.

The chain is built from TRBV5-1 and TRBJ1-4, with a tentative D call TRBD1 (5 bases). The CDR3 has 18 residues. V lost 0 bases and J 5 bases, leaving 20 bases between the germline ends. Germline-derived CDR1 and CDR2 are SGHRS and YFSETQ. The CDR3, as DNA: TGCGCCAGCAGCTTGGGCCCCCCCGACAGATTAATAAATGAAAAACTGTTTTTT. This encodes CASSLGPPDRLINEKLFF.

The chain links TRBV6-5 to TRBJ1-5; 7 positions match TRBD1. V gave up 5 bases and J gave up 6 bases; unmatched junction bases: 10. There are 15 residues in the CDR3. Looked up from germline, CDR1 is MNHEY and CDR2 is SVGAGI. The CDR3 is CASSPTGNTGQPQHF. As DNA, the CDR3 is TGTGCCAGCAGTCCGACAGGGAATACCGGTCAGCCCCAGCATTTT.

In DNA form, the CDR3 reads TGCGCCAGCAGACCCGGGACAGCGAACACCGGGGAGCTGTTTTTT. Its protein product is CASRPGTANTGELFF. The chain employs TRBV5-1 and TRBJ2-2; 7 bases align to TRBD1. Trimming took 5 bases from V and 0 from J; bases not matched to a gene: 4. This CDR3 region has 15 residues. CDR1 is SGHRS, CDR2 YFSETQ, per germline.

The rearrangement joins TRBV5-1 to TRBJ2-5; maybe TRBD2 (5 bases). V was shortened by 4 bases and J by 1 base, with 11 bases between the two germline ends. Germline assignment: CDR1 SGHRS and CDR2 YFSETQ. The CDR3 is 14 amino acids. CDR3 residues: CASSIKGSQETQYF. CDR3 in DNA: TGCGCCAGCAGCATTAAAGGGAGCCAAGAGACCCAGTACTTC.

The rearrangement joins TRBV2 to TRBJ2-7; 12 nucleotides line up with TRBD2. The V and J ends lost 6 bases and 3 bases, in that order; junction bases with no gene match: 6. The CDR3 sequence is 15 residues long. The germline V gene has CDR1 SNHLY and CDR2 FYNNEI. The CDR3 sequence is CASRSGLAGFYEQYF. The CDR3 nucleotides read TGTGCCAGCAGATCCGGACTAGCGGGGTTCTACGAGCAGTACTTC.

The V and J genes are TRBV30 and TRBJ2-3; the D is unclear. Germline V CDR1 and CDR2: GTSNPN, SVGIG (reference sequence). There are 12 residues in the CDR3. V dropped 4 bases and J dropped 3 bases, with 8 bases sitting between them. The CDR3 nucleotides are TGTGCCTGGAATATCGGGACAGATACGCAGTATTTT. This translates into CAWNIGTDTQYF. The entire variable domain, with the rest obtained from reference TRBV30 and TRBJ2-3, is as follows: SQTIHQWPATLVQPVGSPLSLECTVEGTSNPNLYWYRQAAGRGLQLLFYSVGIGQISSEVPQNLSASRPQDRQFILSSKKLLLSDSGFYLCAWNIGTDTQYFGPGTRLTVL.

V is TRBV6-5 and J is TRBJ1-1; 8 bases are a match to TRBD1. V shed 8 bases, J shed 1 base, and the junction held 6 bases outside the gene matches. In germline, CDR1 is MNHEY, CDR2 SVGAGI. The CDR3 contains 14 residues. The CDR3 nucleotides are TGTGCCAGCGGGACCGGGACAGGGAACACTGAAGCTTTCTTT. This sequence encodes CASGTGTGNTEAFF.

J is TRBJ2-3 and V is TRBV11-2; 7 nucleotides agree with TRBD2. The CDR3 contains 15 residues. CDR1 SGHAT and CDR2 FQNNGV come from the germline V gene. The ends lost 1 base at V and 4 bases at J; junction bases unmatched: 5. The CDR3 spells CASSLVGLGPDTQYF. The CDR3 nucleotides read TGTGCCAGCAGCTTAGTCGGACTAGGTCCAGATACGCAGTATTTT.